The source of this T cell receptor beta chain is a study of T-cell reconstitution after alpha-beta-depleted transplantation in children. Study-wide results and caveats: Reported findings indicate that, about two months after transplant, alpha-beta T cells came from several hundred expanded clones, which were derived from non-depleted graft cells.

Unique molecular identifiers were incorporated when the TCRbeta library was constructed. TCRdb redid the calling of the PCR reads with MiXCR, one entry per CDR3 protein. The sample lists hundreds of thousands of distinct CDR3 sequences, 15% to 20% occurring once. This clonotype has only a few counts. The target antigen is unknown. Since a much larger clone is just one base distant, this may be a read error. With 3 bases removed from V and 5 bases from J, the gap between germline ends came to 12 bases. Germline CDR1 is SGHRS and CDR2 is YFSETQ. The CDR3 has 13 residues. The chain couples TRBV5-1 to TRBJ2-7; the D call may be TRBD1 or TRBD2 (5 bases each). Sequencing used PBMCs, mostly from graft donor cells, obtained 360 days after TCRalphabeta/CD19-depleted stem cell transplant. The receptor's source is a boy under three years old who had a stem cell transplant for Wiskott-Aldrich syndrome, so the T cells may come from the graft donor. The DNA of the CDR3 is TGCGCCAGCAGCTACCGGGGCACCAACGAGCAGTACTTC. This codes for CASSYRGTNEQYF.